Given below is one TCR beta chain in context. Study processing details: Nucleated cell counts were estimated from reference gene primer amplification. Clones were sequenced by immunoSEQ multiplex PCR, and TCRdb holds only the in-frame ones, with some missing. The V and J calls and clone size were taken over from that table, and D and trimming were inferred from the DNA. The table has some 100,000 clones, approximately 86% seen once. This CDR3 is 14 amino acids long. V shed 0 bases and J shed 3 bases, with 9 bases lying between them. Germline lookup yields CDR1 SGHDT and CDR2 YYEEEE. The data belong to a study of blood T cell repertoires in COVID-19. About the research overall: Some COVID-19 samples were acute and others convalescent; all came from the United States, Italy and Spain. The cDNA or gDNA used as material had been derived from T cells, B-cell-depleted T cells, or PBMCs.

The TCR sequence derives from a human donor in a cohort sampled during active COVID-19. This chain links TRBV5-6 with TRBJ1-2; D is perhaps TRBD1 (5 bases). Sequenced sample: peripheral blood. CDR3 nucleotide sequence: TGTGCCAGCAGCTTGGGCAGGGTGGACTATGGCTACACCTTC. Its protein product is CASSLGRVDYGYTF.